This T cell receptor (beta chain) was captured in a study of cytomegalovirus exposure and HLA in healthy donors (dated 2017 in TCRdb). Regarding the research as a whole: In an earlier analysis of about 560 of the donors, 276 Gb of sequence data and 120 million or so unique TCR beta sequences from about 190 million T cells were reported. An early release that covered approximately 600 HLA-typed donors contained about 300 gigabases of sequencing data and some 87 million unique TCR sequences. Among the roughly 400 genotyped donors, about 85% belonged to the genetic ancestry cluster associated with self-reported Caucasian donors. The study aimed to test whether cataloging public T cell receptors could reveal signatures of past pathogen exposure. The study used immunosequencing to profile the T cell repertoires of approximately 630 subjects and linked those repertoires to cytomegalovirus serostatus. A separate validation cohort of 100 to 150 different subjects was used in addition to the roughly 640-subject first cohort. To predict cytomegalovirus infection status, the study combined high-throughput TCR immunosequencing, statistical association of individual TCRs with disease status, and machine learning. A later analysis re-examined previously published TCR beta repertoires from 500 to 700 donors and added high-resolution HLA genotyping to investigate patterns of TCR occurrence. Rather than using new phenotypic data, the later analysis identified candidate immune exposures from TCR beta sequences and from how often those sequences occurred across donors. An earlier analysis of 587 of the donors used high-throughput TCR beta sequencing to judge whether each TCR beta V gene segment behaved as functional or pseudogenic. Donor age, sex, ethnicity and CMV serostatus were compiled together with the repertoire data. In a later genetic analysis, genome-wide SNP genotypes for about 55% of the roughly 700 donors were used, and that subset was treated as a discovery cohort. Every repertoire in the discovery cohort had been generated on one and the same sequencing platform. HLA typing covered class I and class II loci at four-digit resolution. Typing coverage differed by locus: A, B, C, DRB1 and DQB1 were typed in about 620-640 donors, DQA1 in 500 to 550, DPA1 in over 600, and DPB1 in around 490. Four or five DR-DQ haplotypes were handled as single units for association and clustering because linkage in the cohort was strong. On average, 235,054 unique TCR beta nucleotide sequences were sequenced per donor among 398 genotyped donors of the cohort, with roughly 20% of those sequences being non-productive. The research as a whole found: In a later analysis, the rate of TCR association differed among HLA loci, with DRB1 alleles having the most associated TCRs and HLA-C alleles having the fewest. Only TCR beta chains were sequenced in this cohort, and the absence of alpha or paired-chain data limited detectable features. In vitro tests confirmed that a few of the cytomegalovirus-associated TCR beta chains recognize cytomegalovirus antigens. Assigning TCR associations to individual alleles was difficult when HLA alleles, especially DR and DQ, strongly co-occurred. While some public TCRs were present in many individuals, most TCR sequences turned up only very rarely across donors. An association between a missense DCLRE1C variant and V-gene and J-gene trimming of TCR beta chains was found in a later genetic analysis and replicated in an independent cohort. Some IMGT-functional V segments, including TRBV6-2 and TRBV6-3, could not be distinguished by the 87-base-pair reads and were therefore excluded. The authors suggested that the approach could potentially be extended to other disease states and immunological phenotypes. Roughly uniform sequencing depth across donors was assumed in presence/absence analyses, although this assumption may not hold. Because some donors lacked HLA typing at each locus, the association tests relied only on the typed subset. At a false discovery rate of 0.05, a later analysis linked about 16,000 TCR beta sequences to specific HLA alleles. Linkage disequilibrium might explain the correlated functional status among segregating V segments, but an unknown experimental factor could not be excluded. A later analysis reported that several top co-occurrence clusters appeared linked to parvovirus B19, influenza, CMV and Epstein-Barr virus. The study gave a list of 150 to 200 TCR beta chains associated with cytomegalovirus. A cluster of highly shared sequence variants was judged likely to be a technical artifact of the sequencing pipeline. For the cohort, immune exposure information was limited to CMV serostatus. In a later analysis, most CMV-associated TCR beta chains were found to appear HLA-restricted, with HLA associations seemingly driven largely by CMV exposure. In a later genetic analysis, fewer N-insertions in productive TCRs were reported among donors in an Asian-associated ancestry cluster than the approximately 630-donor mean. The classifier was reported to diagnose cytomegalovirus status with high specificity and sensitivity in both the original cohort and the validation cohort. In a later analysis, HLA-associated TCR beta chains showed more clonal expansion and lower generation probabilities than non-associated chains that were equally common. A further reported finding was that TCR beta sequences accurately predicted the HLA-A and HLA-B alleles for most subjects in the first cohort. Broadly in line with IMGT annotations, most TCR beta V segments showed up in productive rearrangements about 87% or about 30% of the time in an earlier analysis of 450 to 750 of the donors. The earlier analysis of fewer than 750 of the donors excluded roughly 17 rarely observed V segments, including chromosome 9 orphons, because counts were too low.

Libraries were built with the immunoSEQ multiplex PCR assay. The multiplex PCR relied on a mix of 60 forward primers for TCR Vbeta segments and 13 reverse primers for TCR Jbeta segments. Amplification of the CDR3 region of rearranged TCR beta genes was performed with a multiplex PCR assay on genomic DNA. On the Illumina HiSeq System, the amplified TCR beta libraries were sequenced as 87-base-pair reads. Under the source paper's analysis protocol: A later analysis tallied tens of millions of unique TCR beta chains across the 650 to 750 repertoires, and approximately 12 million of those chains were shared by two or more donors. To remove PCR and sequencing errors, raw reads were error-corrected and collapsed into unique sequences using a nearest-neighbor algorithm that merged closely related sequences. V, D and J gene segments were assigned by aligning CDR3 sequences to IMGT reference sequences. For a sequence to be retained, a match of at least six nucleotides was required to both a V gene segment and a J gene segment. Rearrangements were called productive when the CDR3 lacked stop codons and stayed in frame with V and J; all others were non-productive. Following IMGT convention, CDR3 was defined as the stretch from the second conserved V-encoded cysteine up to the conserved J-encoded phenylalanine. The earlier analysis of about 620 of the donors excluded sequences that lacked an unambiguous match to a single V gene segment. In an earlier analysis of more than 500 of the donors, a V segment was called functional when productive rearrangements were above 56.7%, and segregating when the standard deviation between donors exceeded 5%. A statistical classification framework was built for diagnosing cytomegalovirus status from the catalog of TCR beta chain sequences. A later analysis assigned V and J genes by comparing TCR nucleotide sequences with IMGT/GENE-DB human TR gene sequences. In a later analysis, CDR3 sequences and most-parsimonious VDJ recombination scenarios were assigned using the TCRdist pipeline. In a later analysis, each TCR beta chain was defined by its CDR3 amino acid sequence together with its V-gene family, and reads lacking a unique V-gene family were excluded. In a later analysis, 550 to 650 highly shared, low-generation-probability nucleotide sequences were removed to address suspected cross-contamination and a sequencing artifact. A later analysis calculated a clonal expansion index for each public chain from normalized within-repertoire ranks of inferred template counts. A later analysis computed generation probabilities with a VDJ recombination model fitted to out-of-frame rearrangements, and checked the results against IGoR. In a later analysis, hypergeometric tests were used to score TCR-TCR, TCR-HLA and TCR-CMV co-occurrence, with a repertoire-size bias correction applied to TCR pairs. False discovery rates were estimated in a later analysis by permuting HLA or CMV assignments 20 times. A later analysis grouped co-occurring TCRs with DBSCAN, adding TCRdist sequence similarity when clustering within HLA-allele-positive subsets. For co-occurrence clustering, repertoires with fewer than 30,000 or more than 120,000 public chains were excluded, along with roughly 5 repertoires with anomalous nucleotide sharing. TCRdb took over this immuneACCESS table, retaining in-frame rearrangements with V and J assigned. Such tables are incomplete; in checked studies, under half of the missing clones stem from an unresolved V gene, and the remainder is unexplained. V and J calls and clone size are those listed in that table; D and trimming were worked out from the DNA. This sample holds 150,000 to 200,000 clones; about nine tenths were observed only once. Of the sample, approximately 0.98% falls within the top ten clones.

Trimming removed 5 bases from V and 7 bases from J; the gene matches leave 10 bases unexplained. The CDR3 contains 14 residues, cysteine and phenylalanine counted. The kept DNA is CDR3 alone, 42 bases in frame from the first base. The germline V gene encodes CDR1 SGHRS and CDR2 YFSETQ. The cohort consisted of some 670 healthy bone marrow donors. Cohort members were all nominally healthy when sampled, although unrecorded immune exposures were likely present. The donor was CMV seronegative and was included in the group of a few hundred seronegative cohort members. Every donor gave a peripheral blood sample, and the peripheral blood mononuclear cells from that sample were used for TCR beta sequencing. The Qiagen DNeasy Blood Extraction Kit was used to extract genomic DNA from the blood cell samples. This clone was counted a few times. It lacks a known antigen. Base qualities were left out, and no much larger clone turns up one base away.

This TCR derives from a boy aged 2 to 10 in good health and CMV-seronegative. The sample was PBMCs. The chain joins TRBV5-1 to TRBJ1-1; TRBD1 lines up with 8 middle nucleotides. The CDR3 loop reads CASSYGQGEDEAFF. The sequence in DNA is TGCGCCAGCAGTTATGGACAGGGTGAAGATGAAGCTTTCTTT.